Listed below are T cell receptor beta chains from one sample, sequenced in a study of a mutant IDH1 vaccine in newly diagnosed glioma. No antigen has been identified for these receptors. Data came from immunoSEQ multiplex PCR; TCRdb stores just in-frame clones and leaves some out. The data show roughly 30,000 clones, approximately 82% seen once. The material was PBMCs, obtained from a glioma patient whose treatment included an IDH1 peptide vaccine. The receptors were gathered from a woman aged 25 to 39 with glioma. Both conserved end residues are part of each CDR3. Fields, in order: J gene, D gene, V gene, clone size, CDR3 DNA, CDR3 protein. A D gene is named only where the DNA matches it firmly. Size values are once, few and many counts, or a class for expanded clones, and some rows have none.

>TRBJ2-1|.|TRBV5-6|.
TGTGCCAGCAGCTTGAGGGAAGGGAATGAGCAGTTCTTC
CASSLREGNEQFF
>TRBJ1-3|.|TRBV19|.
TGTGCCAGTAGGTCTTACAGCGTCGGAAACACCATATATTTT
CASRSYSVGNTIYF
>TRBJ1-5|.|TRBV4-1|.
TGCGCCAGCAGCCAAGACTTGGGGACCCAGCCCCAGCATTTT
CASSQDLGTQPQHF
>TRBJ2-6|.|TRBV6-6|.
TGTGCCAGCACAATAAGTTCTGGGGCCAACGTCCTGACTTTC
CASTISSGANVLTF
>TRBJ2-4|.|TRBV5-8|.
TGTGCCAGCAGCTACGACATAGTCCTAGCCAAAAACATTCAGTACTTC
CASSYDIVLAKNIQYF
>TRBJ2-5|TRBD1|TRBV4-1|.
TGCGCCAGCAGCCAAGATCTTTTAGTACGAGGGGGCGAGACCCAGTACTTC
CASSQDLLVRGGETQYF
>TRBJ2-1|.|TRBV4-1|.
TGCGCCAGCAGCCAAGAGTGGGGGGTCCCCGTCAATGAGCAGTTCTTC
CASSQEWGVPVNEQFF
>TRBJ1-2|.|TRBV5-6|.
TGTGCCAGCAGCCCTTCGGCCAGAACAGTCTATGGCTACACCTTC
CASSPSARTVYGYTF
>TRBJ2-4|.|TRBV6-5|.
TGTGCCAGCAGTTCTACTTCTGGGATTCAGTACTTC
CASSSTSGIQYF
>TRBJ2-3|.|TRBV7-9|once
TGTGCCAGCAGCTTAGATCTTCGTCAGAGCACAGATACGCAGTATTTT
CASSLDLRQSTDTQYF
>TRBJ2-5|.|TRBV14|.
TGTGCCAGCAGCCAAGGAAAGACCCAGTACTTC
CASSQGKTQYF
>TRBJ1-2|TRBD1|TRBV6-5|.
TGTGCCAGCAGTTGGGGACAGGGGCAAGGCTACACCTTC
CASSWGQGQGYTF
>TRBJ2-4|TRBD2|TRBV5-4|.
TGTGCCAGCAGCTTGGCCGGCACGGGGGGACTAGCCAAAAACATTCAGTACTTC
CASSLAGTGGLAKNIQYF
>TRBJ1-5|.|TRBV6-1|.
TGTGCCAGCAGTGAAGCGATACCAGGGACATCCGATCAGCCCCAGCATTTT
CASSEAIPGTSDQPQHF
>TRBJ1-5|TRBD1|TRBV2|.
TGTGCCAGCAGTGCACAGGGGCCTTTAGGTAAACAGCCCCAGCATTTT
CASSAQGPLGKQPQHF
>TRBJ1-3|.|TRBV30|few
TGTGCCTGGAGTCAGGGAGGATCTGGAAACACCATATATTTT
CAWSQGGSGNTIYF
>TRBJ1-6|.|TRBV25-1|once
TGTGCCGCAGGGGTTAGCTCCTATAATTCACCCCTCCACTTT
CAAGVSSYNSPLHF
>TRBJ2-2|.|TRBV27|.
TGTGCCAGCAGACCCCCGGGACAGAACACCGGGGAGCTGTTTTTT
CASRPPGQNTGELFF
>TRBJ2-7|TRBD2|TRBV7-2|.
TGTGCCAGCAGCTTTCTAGCGGGACCCTACGAGCAGTACTTC
CASSFLAGPYEQYF
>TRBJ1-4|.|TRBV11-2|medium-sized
TGTGCCAGCAGCAACATTTTGGGAAATGAAAAACTGTTTTTT
CASSNILGNEKLFF
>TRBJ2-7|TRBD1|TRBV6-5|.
TGTGCCAGCAGGGCCCCCGGGACAGCGATCTACGAGCAGTACTTC
CASRAPGTAIYEQYF
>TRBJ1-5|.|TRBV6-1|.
TGTGCCAGCAGTGTGCAAATGGATCAGCCCCAGCATTTT
CASSVQMDQPQHF
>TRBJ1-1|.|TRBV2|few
TGTGCCAGCGCATGGGGTGGGAACACTGAAGCTTTCTTT
CASAWGGNTEAFF
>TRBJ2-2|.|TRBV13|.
TGTGCCAGCAGCTTACAGGCCGGGGAGCTGTTTTTT
CASSLQAGELFF
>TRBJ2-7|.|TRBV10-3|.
TGTGCCATCAGTGGGAACAGTCCCTACGAGCAGTACTTC
CAISGNSPYEQYF
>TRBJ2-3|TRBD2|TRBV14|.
TGTGCCAGCAGCCAAGATCGGCAGCGGGGGGCTTTCGCAGATACGCAGTATTTT
CASSQDRQRGAFADTQYF
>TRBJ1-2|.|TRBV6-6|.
TGTGCCAGCAACCGGGTTAACTATGGCTACACCTTC
CASNRVNYGYTF
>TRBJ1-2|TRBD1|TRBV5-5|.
TGTGCCAGCAGTTTACAACCGTTAGGGACAGGGGTAGGCTACACCTTC
CASSLQPLGTGVGYTF
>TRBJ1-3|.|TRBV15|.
TGTGCCACCGGAGGGGGGGCGAGCTCTGGAAACACCATATATTTT
CATGGGASSGNTIYF
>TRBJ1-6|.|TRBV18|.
TGTGCCAGCTCACAGGGCAGTGATAATTCACCCCTCCACTTT
CASSQGSDNSPLHF
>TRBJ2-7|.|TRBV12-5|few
TGTGCTAGCCGGGACACCTTTACCTACGAGCAGTACTTC
CASRDTFTYEQYF
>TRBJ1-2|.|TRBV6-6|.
TGTGCCAGCACCACATTACAGGGTTCCTATGGCTACACCTTC
CASTTLQGSYGYTF
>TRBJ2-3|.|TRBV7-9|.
TGTGCCAGCAGCGGTCCCACAGATACGCAGTATTTT
CASSGPTDTQYF
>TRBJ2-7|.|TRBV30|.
TGTGCCTGGAGTTCCCACCCTAGGGGCGAGCAGTACTTC
CAWSSHPRGEQYF
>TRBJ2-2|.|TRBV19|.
TGTGCCAGTAGTATTATTCCGGTCGGGGAGCTGTTTTTT
CASSIIPVGELFF
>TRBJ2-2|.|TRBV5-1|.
TGCGCCAGCACCGTGATGGGAGCCAACACCGGGGAGCTGTTTTTT
CASTVMGANTGELFF
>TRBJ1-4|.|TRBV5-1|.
TGCGCCAGCAGCTTGGAGGGGGGCGCCGGGGAAAAACTGTTTTTT
CASSLEGGAGEKLFF
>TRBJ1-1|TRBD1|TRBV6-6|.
TGTGCCAGCAGTTATCTAGGACAGGGGGCGAGTCGGGCTTTCTTT
CASSYLGQGASRAFF
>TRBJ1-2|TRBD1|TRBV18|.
TGTGCCAGCTCAGGACAGGGGTCGCTCGACTATGGCTACACCTTC
CASSGQGSLDYGYTF
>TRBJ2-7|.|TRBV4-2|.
TGTGCCAGCAGCCTAGGGGGGGGCTGGAACGAGCAGTACTTC
CASSLGGGWNEQYF
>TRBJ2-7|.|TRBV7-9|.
TGTGCCAGCAGCTTAAGGCCCGCAGGGATGAGCCCCTACGAGCAGTACTTC
CASSLRPAGMSPYEQYF
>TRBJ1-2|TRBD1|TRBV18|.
TGTGCCAGCTCATCGTCTGGACAGGTTGGGGGCTACACCTTC
CASSSSGQVGGYTF
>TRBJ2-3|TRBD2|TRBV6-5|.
TGTGCCAGCAGTTACGGAGGGACTAGCGGCACAGATACGCAGTATTTT
CASSYGGTSGTDTQYF
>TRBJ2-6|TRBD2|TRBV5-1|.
TGCGCCAGCAGCTTGCGAGCAAAGCCAGCGGGCACTAGCGAGGCCTCTGGGGCCAACGTCCTGACTTTC
CASSLRAKPAGTSEASGANVLTF
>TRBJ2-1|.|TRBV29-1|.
TGCAGCGTTGAGAAGGACCCCTCCTACAATGAGCAGTTCTTC
CSVEKDPSYNEQFF
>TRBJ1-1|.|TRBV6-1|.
TGTGCCAGCAGAGCAGGGGATCGGAACACTGAAGCTTTCTTT
CASRAGDRNTEAFF